This T cell receptor beta chain originates from a study of cytomegalovirus exposure and HLA in healthy donors. On the study more broadly: Membership in the Caucasian-associated ancestry cluster was found for about 80% of 350 to 450 genotyped donors.

Whole-study findings and limits: Based on reports, TCR beta sequences accurately predicted HLA-A and HLA-B alleles for most subjects. As confirmed in vitro, three CMV-associated chains were specific for CMV antigens.

Both 60 Vbeta primers and 13 Jbeta primers went into the PCR. Profiling relied on immunoSEQ multiplex PCR, and the TCRdb table lists in-frame clones only, not all of them. The data hold over 100,000 clones, with approximately 79% observed a single time. The germline gives CDR1 SGHTA, CDR2 FQGTGA. The CDR3 runs 16 residues. In this sample, this clone turned up once. Its antigen is still unknown. The sequenced sample consisted of PBMCs. The source is a man in his sixties in good health and CMV-seropositive. The chain combines TRBV7-3 with TRBJ2-5; TRBD1 agrees at 10 bases. With the DNA end fitting TRBJ2-7 better, the J assignment may be wrong. The CDR3 bases are TGTGCCAGCAGCTTAACCGGGACAGGGGTTCCCTACGAGCAGTACTTC. This codes for CASSLTGTGVPYEQYF.